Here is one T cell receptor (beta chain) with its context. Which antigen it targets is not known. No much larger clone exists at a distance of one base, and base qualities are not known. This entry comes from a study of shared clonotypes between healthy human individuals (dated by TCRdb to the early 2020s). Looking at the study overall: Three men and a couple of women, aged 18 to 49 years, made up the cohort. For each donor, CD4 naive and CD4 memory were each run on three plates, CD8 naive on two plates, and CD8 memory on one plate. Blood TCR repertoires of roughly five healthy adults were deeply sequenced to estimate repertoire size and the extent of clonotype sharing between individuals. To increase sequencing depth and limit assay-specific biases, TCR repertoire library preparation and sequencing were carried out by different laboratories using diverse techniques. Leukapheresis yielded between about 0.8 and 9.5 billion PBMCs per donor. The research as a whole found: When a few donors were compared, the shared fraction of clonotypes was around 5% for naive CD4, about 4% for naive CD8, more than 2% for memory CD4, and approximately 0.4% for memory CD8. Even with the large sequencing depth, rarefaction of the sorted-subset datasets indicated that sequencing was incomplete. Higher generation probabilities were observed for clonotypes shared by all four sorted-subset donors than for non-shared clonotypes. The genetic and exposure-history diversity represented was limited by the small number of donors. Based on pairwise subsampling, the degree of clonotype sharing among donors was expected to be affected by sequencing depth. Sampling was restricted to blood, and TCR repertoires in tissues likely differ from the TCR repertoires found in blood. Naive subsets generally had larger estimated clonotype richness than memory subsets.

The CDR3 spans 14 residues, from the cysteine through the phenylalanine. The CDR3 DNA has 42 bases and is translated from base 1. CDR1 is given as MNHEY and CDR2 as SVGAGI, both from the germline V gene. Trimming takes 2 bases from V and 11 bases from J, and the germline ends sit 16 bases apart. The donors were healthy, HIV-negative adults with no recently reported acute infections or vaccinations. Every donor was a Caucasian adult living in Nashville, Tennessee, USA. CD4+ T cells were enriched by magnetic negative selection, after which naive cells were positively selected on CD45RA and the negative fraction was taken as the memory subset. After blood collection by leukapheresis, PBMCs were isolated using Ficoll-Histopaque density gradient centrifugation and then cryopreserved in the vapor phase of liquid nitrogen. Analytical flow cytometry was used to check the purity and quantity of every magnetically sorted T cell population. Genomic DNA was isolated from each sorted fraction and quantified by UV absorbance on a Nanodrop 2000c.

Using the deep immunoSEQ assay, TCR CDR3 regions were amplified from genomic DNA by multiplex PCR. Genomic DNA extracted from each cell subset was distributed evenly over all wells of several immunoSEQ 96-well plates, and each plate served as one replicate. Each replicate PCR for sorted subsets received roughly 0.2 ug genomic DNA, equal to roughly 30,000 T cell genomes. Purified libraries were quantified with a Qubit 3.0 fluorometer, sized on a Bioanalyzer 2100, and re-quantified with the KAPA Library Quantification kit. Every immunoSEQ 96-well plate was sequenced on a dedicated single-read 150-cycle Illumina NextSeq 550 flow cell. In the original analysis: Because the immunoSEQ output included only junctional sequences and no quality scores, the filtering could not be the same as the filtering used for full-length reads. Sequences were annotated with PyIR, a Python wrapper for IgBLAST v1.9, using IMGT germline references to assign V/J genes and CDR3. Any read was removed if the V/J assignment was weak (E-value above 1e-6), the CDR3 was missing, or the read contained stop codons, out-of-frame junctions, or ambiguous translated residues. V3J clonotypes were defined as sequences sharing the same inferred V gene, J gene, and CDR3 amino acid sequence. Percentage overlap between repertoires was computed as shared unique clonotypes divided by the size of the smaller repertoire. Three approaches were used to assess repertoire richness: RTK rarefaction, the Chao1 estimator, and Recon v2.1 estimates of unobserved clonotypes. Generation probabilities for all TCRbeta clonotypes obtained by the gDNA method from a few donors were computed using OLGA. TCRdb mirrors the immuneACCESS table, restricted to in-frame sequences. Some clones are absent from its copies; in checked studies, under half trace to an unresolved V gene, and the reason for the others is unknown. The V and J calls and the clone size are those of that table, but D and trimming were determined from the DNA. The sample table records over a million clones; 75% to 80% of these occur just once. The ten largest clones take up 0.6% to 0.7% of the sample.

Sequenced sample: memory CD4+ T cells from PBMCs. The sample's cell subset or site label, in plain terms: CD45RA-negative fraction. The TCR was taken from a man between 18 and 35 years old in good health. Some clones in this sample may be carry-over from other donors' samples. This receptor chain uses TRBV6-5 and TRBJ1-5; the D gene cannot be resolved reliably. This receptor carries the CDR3 CASSYNGRAGAQHF. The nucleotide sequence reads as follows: TGTGCCAGCAGTTACAACGGGCGGGCTGGGGCCCAGCATTTT.